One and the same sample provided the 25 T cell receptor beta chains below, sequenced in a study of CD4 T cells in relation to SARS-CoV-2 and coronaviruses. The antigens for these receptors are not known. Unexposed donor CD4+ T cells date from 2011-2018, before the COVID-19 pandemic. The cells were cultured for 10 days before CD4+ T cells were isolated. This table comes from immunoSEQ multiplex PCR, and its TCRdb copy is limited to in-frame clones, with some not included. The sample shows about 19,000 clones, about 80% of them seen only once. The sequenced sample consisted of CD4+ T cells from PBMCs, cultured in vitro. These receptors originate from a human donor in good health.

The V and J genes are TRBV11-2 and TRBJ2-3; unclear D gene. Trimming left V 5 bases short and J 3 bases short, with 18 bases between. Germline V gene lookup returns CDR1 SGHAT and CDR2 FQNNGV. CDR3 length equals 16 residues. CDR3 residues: CASSRLGSARTDTQYF. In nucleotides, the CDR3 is TGTGCCAGCAGCCGACTCGGGTCAGCGAGAACAGATACGCAGTATTTT.

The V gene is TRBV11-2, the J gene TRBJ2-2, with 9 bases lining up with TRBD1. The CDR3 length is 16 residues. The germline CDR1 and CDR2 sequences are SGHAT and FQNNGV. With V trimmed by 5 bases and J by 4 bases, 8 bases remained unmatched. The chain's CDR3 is CASSVRDRDITGELFF. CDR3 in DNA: TGTGCCAGCAGCGTCCGGGACAGGGACATCACCGGGGAGCTGTTTTTT.

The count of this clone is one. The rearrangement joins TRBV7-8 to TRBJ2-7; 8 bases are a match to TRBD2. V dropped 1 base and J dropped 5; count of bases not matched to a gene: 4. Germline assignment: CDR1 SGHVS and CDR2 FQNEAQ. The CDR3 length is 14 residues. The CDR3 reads CASSLERGRHEQYF. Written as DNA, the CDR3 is TGTGCCAGCAGCTTAGAGCGGGGGAGGCACGAGCAGTACTTC. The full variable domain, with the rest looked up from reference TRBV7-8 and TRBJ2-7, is GAGVSQSPRYKVAKRGQDVALRCDPISGHVSLFWYQQALGQGPEFLTYFQNEAQLDKSGLPSDRFFAERPEGSVSTLKIQRTQQEDSAVYLCASSLERGRHEQYFGPGTRLTVT.

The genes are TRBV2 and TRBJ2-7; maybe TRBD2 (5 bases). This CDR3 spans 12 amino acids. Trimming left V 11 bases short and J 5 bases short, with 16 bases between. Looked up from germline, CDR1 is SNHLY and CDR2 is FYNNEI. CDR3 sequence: CASHLLGDEQYF. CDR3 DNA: TGTGCCTCACACCTGTTGGGAGACGAGCAGTACTTC.

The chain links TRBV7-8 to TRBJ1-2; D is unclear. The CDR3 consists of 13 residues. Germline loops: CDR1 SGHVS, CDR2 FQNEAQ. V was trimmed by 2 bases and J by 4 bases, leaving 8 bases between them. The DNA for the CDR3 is TGTGCCAGCAGCTTACCCGAAGGCTATGGCTACACCTTC. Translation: CASSLPEGYGYTF. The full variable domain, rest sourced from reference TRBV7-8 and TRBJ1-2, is GAGVSQSPRYKVAKRGQDVALRCDPISGHVSLFWYQQALGQGPEFLTYFQNEAQLDKSGLPSDRFFAERPEGSVSTLKIQRTQQEDSAVYLCASSLPEGYGYTFGSGTRLTVV.

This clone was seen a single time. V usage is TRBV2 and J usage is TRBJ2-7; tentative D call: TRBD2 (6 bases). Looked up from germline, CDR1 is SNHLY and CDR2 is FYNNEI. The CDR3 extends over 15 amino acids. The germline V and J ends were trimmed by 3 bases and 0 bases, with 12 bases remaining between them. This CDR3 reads CASSEKASASYEQYF. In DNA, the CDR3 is TGTGCCAGCAGTGAGAAGGCTAGCGCCTCCTACGAGCAGTACTTC. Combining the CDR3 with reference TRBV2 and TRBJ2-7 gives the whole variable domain EPEVTQTPSHQVTQMGQEVILRCVPISNHLYFYWYRQILGQKVEFLVSFYNNEISEKSEIFDDQFSVERPDGSNFTLKIRSTKLEDSAMYFCASSEKASASYEQYFGPGTRLTVT.

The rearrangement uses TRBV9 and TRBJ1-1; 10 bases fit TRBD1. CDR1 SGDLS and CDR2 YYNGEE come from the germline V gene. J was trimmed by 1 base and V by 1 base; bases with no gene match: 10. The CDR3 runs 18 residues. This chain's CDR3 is CASSVSAGTGEPNTEAFF. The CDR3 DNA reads TGTGCCAGCAGCGTATCAGCCGGGACAGGGGAACCGAACACTGAAGCTTTCTTT. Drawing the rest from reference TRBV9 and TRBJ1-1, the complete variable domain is DSGVTQTPKHLITATGQRVTLRCSPRSGDLSVYWYQQSLDQGLQFLIQYYNGEERAKGNILERFSAQQFPDLHSELNLSSLELGDSALYFCASSVSAGTGEPNTEAFFGQGTRLTVV.

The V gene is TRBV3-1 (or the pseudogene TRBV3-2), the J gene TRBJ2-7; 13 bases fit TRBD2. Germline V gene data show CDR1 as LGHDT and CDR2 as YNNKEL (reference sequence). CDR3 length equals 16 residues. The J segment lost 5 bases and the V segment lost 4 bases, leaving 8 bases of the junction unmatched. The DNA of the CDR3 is TGTGCCAGCAGCCTAAGGACTAGCGGGAGACTCGACGAGCAGTACTTC. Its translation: CASSLRTSGRLDEQYF.

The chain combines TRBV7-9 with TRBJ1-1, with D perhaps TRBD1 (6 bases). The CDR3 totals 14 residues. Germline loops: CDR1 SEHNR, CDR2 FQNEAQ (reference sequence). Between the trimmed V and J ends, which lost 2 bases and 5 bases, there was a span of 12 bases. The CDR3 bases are TGTGCCAGCAGCTTAACAGGGTACGGGACTGAAGCTTTCTTT. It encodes CASSLTGYGTEAFF.

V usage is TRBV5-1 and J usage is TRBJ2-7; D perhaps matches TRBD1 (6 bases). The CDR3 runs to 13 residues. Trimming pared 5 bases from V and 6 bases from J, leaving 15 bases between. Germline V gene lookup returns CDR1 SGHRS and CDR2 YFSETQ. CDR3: CASSRVTGAEQYF. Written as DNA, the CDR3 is TGCGCCAGCAGTAGAGTGACAGGCGCCGAGCAGTACTTC. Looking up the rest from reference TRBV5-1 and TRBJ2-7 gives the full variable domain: KAGVTQTPRYLIKTRGQQVTLSCSPISGHRSVSWYQQTPGQGLQFLFEYFSETQRNKGNFPGRFSGRQFSNSRSEMNVSTLELGDSALYLCASSRVTGAEQYFGPGTRLTVT.

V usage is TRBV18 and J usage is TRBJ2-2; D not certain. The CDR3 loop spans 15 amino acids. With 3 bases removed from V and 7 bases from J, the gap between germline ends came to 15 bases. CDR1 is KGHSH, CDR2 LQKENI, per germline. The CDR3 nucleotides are TGTGCCAGCTCACCTGAACTACTCAGAGGCGGGGAGCTGTTTTTT. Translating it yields CASSPELLRGGELFF.

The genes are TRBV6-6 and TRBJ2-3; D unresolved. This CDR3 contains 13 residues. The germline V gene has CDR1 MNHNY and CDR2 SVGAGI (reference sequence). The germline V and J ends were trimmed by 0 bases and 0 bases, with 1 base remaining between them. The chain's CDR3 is CASSYSSTDTQYF. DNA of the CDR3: TGTGCCAGCAGTTACTCCAGCACAGATACGCAGTATTTT.

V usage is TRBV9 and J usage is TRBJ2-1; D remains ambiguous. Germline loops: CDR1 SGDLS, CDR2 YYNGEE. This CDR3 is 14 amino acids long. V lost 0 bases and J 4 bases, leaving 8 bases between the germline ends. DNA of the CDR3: TGTGCCAGCAGCGTAGGGGGAAGTTACAATGAGCAGTTCTTC. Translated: CASSVGGSYNEQFF.

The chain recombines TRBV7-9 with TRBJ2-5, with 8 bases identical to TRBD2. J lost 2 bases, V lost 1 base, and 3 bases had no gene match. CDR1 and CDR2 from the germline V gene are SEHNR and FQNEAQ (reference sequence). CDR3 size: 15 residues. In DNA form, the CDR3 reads TGTGCCAGCAGCTTAGGCGGGGGGAATCAAGAGACCCAGTACTTC. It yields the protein CASSLGGGNQETQYF.

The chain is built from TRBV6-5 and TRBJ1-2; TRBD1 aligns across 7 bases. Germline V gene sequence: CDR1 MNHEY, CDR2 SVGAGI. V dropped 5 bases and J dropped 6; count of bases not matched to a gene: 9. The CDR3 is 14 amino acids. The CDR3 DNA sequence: TGTGCCAGCAGTCGTGACAGGGTCGGTAATGGCTACACCTTC. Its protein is CASSRDRVGNGYTF.

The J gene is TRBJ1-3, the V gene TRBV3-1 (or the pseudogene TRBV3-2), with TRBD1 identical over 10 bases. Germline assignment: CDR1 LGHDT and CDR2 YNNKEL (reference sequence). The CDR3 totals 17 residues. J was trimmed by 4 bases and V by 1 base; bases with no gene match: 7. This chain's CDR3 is CASSQGRDRGTGNTIYF. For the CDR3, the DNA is TGTGCCAGCAGCCAAGGGAGGGACAGGGGAACAGGAAACACCATATATTTT.

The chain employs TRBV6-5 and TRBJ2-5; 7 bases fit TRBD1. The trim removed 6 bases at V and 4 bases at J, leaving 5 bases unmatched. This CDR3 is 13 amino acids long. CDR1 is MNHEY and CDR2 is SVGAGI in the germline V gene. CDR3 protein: CASSRDSRETQYF. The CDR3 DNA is TGTGCCAGCAGCCGGGACAGCAGAGAGACCCAGTACTTC.

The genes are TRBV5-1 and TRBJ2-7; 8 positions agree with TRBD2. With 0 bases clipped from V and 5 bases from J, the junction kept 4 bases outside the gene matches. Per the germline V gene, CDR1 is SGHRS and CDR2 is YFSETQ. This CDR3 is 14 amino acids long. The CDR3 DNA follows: TGCGCCAGCAGCTTGGACGGGGGGGCTAACGAGCAGTACTTC. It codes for CASSLDGGANEQYF.

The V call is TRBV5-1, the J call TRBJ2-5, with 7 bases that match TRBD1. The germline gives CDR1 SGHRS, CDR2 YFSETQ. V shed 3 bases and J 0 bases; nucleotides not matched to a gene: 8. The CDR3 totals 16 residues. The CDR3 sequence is CASSSNPQGNQETQYF. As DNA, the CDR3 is TGCGCCAGCAGCTCAAACCCACAGGGGAACCAAGAGACCCAGTACTTC.

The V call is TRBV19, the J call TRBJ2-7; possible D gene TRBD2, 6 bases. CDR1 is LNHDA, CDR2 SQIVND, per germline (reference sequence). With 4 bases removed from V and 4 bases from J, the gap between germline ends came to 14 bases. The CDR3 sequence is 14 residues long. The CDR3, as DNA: TGTGCCAGTAGTAAAAGCCGGGGGAGGTACGAGCAGTACTTC. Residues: CASSKSRGRYEQYF.

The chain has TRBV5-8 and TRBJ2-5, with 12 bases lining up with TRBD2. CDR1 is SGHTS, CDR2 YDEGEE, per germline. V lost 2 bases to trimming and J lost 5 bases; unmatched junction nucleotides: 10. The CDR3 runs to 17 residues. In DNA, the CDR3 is TGTGCCAGCAGCTTCCTAGCGGGAGGGACGACTGGGGAGACCCAGTACTTC. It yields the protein CASSFLAGGTTGETQYF.

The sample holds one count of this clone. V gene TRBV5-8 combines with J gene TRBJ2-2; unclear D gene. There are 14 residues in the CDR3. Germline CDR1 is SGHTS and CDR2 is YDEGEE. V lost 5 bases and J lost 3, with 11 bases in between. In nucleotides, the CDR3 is TGTGCCAGCAGAGTCGACACGTACACCGGGGAGCTGTTTTTT. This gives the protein CASRVDTYTGELFF.

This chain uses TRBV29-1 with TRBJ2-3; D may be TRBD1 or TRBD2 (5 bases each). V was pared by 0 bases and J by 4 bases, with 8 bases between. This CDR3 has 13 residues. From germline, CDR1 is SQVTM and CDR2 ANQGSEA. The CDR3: CSVEDRGADTQYF. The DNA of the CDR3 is TGCAGCGTTGAAGATCGAGGGGCAGATACGCAGTATTTT.

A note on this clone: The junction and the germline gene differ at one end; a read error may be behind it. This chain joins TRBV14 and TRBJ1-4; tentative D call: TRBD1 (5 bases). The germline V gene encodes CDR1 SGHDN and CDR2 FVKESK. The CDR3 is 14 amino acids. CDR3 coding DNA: TGTGCCAGCAGTCAAGCAGGGATAGGGGAAAAACTGTTTTTT. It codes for CASSQAGIGEKLFF. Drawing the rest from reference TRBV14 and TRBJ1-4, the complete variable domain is EAGVTQFPSHSVIEKGQTVTLRCDPISGHDNLYWYRRVMGKEIKFLLHFVKESKQDESGMPNNRFLAERTGGTYSTLKVQPAELEDSGVYFCASSQAGIGEKLFFGSGTQLSVL.

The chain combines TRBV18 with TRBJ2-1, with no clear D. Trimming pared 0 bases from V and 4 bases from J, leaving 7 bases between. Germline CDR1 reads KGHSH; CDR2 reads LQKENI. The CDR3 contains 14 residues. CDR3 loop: CASSPPGTYNEQFF. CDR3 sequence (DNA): TGTGCCAGCTCACCACCAGGAACATACAATGAGCAGTTCTTC.